Following are 4 T cell receptor beta chains from one sample sequenced in a study of cytomegalovirus exposure and HLA in healthy donors. PCR employed 60 Vbeta and 13 Jbeta primers. Only in-frame clones appear in the TCRdb table, and some are missing; sequencing was by immunoSEQ multiplex PCR. The table lists about 140,000 clones, less than 85% of them singletons, with approximately 2% in the top ten. Input material: PBMCs. All receptors derive from a middle-aged man in good health and CMV-seronegative.

The V and J genes are TRBV18 and TRBJ2-1, with 14 positions matching TRBD2. Germline loops: CDR1 KGHSH, CDR2 LQKENI. The CDR3 covers 16 residues. The V segment lost 3 bases and the J segment 9 bases; nucleotides outside the gene matches: 7. Written as DNA, the CDR3 is TGTGCCAGCTCACCCACGACTAGCGGGAGGGGTCCTGAGCAGTTCTTC. This encodes CASSPTTSGRGPEQFF.

This clone was seen only a few times. The genes are TRBV2 and TRBJ2-5, with D possibly being TRBD1 (5 bases). The CDR3 is 12 residues long. Germline assignment: CDR1 SNHLY and CDR2 FYNNEI. Trimming stripped 4 bases from V and 5 bases from J, with 8 bases between. This CDR3 is CASSATVETQYF. DNA for the CDR3: TGTGCCAGCAGTGCGACAGTGGAGACCCAGTACTTC.

This chain connects TRBV7-9 to TRBJ2-2; tentative D call: TRBD2 (6 bases). CDR3 length equals 13 residues. V lost 4 bases and J lost 7, with 10 bases in between. Per germline, CDR1 SEHNR and CDR2 FQNEAQ (reference sequence). The CDR3 is CASSSSDSGELFF. The CDR3 nucleotides are TGTGCCAGCAGCTCTAGCGACAGCGGGGAGCTGTTTTTT.

This chain links TRBV27 with TRBJ1-5, with a weak D call TRBD1 (6 bases). The CDR3 consists of 18 residues. V was shortened by 5 bases and J by 0 bases, with 20 bases between the two germline ends. Germline V lookup: CDR1 MNHEY, CDR2 SMNVEV (reference sequence). CDR3 bases: TGTGCCAGCAGTCAATTGATCCCAGGGGCCTATAGCAATCAGCCCCAGCATTTT. Translated: CASSQLIPGAYSNQPQHF.